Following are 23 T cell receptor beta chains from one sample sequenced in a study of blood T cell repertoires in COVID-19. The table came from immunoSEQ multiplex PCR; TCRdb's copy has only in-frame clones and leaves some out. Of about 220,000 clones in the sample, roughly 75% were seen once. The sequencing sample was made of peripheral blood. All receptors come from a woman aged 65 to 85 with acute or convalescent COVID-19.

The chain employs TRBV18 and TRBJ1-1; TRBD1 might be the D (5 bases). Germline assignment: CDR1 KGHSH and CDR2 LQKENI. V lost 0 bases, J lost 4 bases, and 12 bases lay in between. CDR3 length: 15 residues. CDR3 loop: CASSPPSVGGTEAFF. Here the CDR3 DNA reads TGTGCCAGCTCACCACCGAGCGTCGGGGGCACTGAAGCTTTCTTT.

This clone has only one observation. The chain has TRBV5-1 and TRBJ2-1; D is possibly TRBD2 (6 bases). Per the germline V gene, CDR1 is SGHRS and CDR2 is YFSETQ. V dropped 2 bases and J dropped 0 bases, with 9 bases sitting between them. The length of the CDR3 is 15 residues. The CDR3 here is CASSFSGSSYNEQFF. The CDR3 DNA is TGCGCCAGCAGCTTTAGCGGAAGCTCCTACAATGAGCAGTTCTTC.

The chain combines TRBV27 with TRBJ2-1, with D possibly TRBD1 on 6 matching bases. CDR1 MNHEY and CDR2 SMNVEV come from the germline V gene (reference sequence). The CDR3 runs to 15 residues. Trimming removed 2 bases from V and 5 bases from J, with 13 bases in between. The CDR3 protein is CASSLRQGRNNEQFF. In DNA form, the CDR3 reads TGTGCCAGCAGTTTAAGGCAGGGGAGAAACAATGAGCAGTTCTTC.

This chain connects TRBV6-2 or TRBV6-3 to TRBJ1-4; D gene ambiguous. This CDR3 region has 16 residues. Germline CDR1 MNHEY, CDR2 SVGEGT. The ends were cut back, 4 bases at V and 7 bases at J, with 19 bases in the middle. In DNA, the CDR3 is TGTGCCAGCAGTTTAAGCCCAGATGGCCGAGGTGAAAAACTGTTTTTT. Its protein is CASSLSPDGRGEKLFF.

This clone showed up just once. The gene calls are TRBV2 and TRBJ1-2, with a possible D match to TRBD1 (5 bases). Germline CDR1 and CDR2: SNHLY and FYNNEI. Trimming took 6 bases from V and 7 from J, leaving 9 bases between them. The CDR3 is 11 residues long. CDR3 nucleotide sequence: TGTGCCAGCAGGCGGGGGGGTGGCTACACCTTC. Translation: CASRRGGGYTF.

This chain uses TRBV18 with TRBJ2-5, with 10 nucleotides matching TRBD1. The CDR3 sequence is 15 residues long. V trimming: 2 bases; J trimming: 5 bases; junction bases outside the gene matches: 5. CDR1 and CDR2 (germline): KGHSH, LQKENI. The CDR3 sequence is CASSPWDRGEETQYF. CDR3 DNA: TGTGCCAGCTCACCATGGGACAGGGGAGAGGAGACCCAGTACTTC.

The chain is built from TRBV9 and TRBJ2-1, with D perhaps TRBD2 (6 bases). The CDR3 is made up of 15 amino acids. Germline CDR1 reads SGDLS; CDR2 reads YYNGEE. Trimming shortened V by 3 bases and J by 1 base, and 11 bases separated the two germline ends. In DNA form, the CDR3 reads TGTGCCAGCAGCGGACGTAGCGGATCCTACAATGAGCAGTTCTTC. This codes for CASSGRSGSYNEQFF. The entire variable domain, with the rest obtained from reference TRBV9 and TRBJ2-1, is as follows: DSGVTQTPKHLITATGQRVTLRCSPRSGDLSVYWYQQSLDQGLQFLIQYYNGEERAKGNILERFSAQQFPDLHSELNLSSLELGDSALYFCASSGRSGSYNEQFFGPGTRLTVL.

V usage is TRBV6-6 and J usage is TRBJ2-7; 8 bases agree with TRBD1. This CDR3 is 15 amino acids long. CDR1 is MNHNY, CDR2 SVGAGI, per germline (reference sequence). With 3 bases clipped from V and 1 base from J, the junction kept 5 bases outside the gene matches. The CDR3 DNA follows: TGTGCCAGCAGTTATGGACAGGGAAGTTCCTACGAGCAGTACTTC. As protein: CASSYGQGSSYEQYF.

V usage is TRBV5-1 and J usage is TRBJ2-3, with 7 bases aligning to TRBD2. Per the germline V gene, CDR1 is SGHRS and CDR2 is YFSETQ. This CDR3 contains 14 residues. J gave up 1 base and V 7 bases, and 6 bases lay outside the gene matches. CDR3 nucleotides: TGCGCCAGCTTACTTCGGGGGGGCACAGATACGCAGTATTTT. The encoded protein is CASLLRGGTDTQYF.

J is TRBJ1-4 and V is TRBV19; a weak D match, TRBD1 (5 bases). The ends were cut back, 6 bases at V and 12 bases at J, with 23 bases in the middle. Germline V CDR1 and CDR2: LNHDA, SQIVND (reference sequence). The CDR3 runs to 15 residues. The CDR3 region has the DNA TGTGCCAGTAGAGACTCGGGGGGTGCTGCGATAGAACTGTTTTTT. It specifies CASRDSGGAAIELFF.

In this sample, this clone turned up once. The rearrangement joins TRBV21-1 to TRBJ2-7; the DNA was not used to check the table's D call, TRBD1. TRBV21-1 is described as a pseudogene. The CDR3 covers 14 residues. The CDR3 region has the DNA TGTGCCAGCAAGGAACCTATGACACACTACGAGCAGTACTTC. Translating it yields CASKEPMTHYEQYF.

The CDR3 reads CASSLAAGRNYGYTF. In DNA form, the CDR3 reads TGCGCCAGCAGCTTGGCCGCGGGCAGAAACTATGGCTACACCTTC. The chain combines TRBV5-1 with TRBJ1-2; D is undetermined. V was shortened by 0 bases and J by 2 bases, with 11 bases between the two germline ends. Germline CDR1 and CDR2: SGHRS and YFSETQ. The CDR3 length is 15 residues.

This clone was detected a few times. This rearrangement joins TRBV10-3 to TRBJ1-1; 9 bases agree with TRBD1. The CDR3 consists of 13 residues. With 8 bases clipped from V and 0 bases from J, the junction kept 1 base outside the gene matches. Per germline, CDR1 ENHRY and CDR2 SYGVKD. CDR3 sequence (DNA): TGTGCCATCGGGACAGGGTTGAACACTGAAGCTTTCTTT. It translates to CAIGTGLNTEAFF.

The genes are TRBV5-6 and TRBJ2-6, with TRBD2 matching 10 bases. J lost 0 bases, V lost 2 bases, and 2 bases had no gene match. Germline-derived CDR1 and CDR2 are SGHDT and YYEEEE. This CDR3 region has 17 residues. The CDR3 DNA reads TGTGCCAGCAGCTTACTAGCGGGGACCTCTGGGGCCAACGTCCTGACTTTC. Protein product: CASSLLAGTSGANVLTF.

The CDR3 here is CAWTLGGSVYSNQPQHF. The CDR3 DNA reads as TGTGCCTGGACCTTAGGAGGGTCAGTTTATAGCAATCAGCCCCAGCATTTT. This rearrangement joins TRBV30 to TRBJ1-5; D is unresolved. The germline V and J ends were trimmed by 4 bases and 0 bases, with 19 bases remaining between them. This CDR3 is 17 amino acids long. The germline V gene encodes CDR1 GTSNPN and CDR2 SVGIG (reference sequence).

CDR3: CATSDSSGGSYNEQFF. In DNA form, the CDR3 reads TGTGCCACCAGTGACTCTAGCGGGGGGTCATACAATGAGCAGTTCTTC. J is TRBJ2-1 and V is TRBV24-1; 11 bases align to TRBD2. CDR3 size: 16 residues. V was pared by 4 bases and J by 4 bases, with 5 bases of the junction left unmatched. Germline V gene sequence: CDR1 KGHDR, CDR2 SFDVKD.

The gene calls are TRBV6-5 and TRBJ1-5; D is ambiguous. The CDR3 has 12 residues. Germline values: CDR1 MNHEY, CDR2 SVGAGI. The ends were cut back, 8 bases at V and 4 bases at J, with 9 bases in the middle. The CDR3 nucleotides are TGTGCCAGCGGCCCCCCTAATCAGCCCCAGCATTTT. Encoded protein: CASGPPNQPQHF.

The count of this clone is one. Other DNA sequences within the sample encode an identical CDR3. The CDR3, as DNA: TGTGCCTGGAGTCCAGGAAACTATGGCTACACCTTC. It encodes CAWSPGNYGYTF. V usage is TRBV30 and J usage is TRBJ1-2; D is unclear. Looked up from germline, CDR1 is GTSNPN and CDR2 is SVGIG (reference sequence). CDR3 length equals 12 residues. The V end was cut by 2 bases, the J end by 2 bases, with 6 bases between.

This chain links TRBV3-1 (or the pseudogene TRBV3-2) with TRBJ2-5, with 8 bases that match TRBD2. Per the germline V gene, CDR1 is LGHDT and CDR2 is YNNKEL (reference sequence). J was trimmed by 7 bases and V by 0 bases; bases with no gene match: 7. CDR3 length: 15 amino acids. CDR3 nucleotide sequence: TGTGCCAGCAGCCAAGACCAGCGGGGGTTGGGGACCCAGTACTTC. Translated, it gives CASSQDQRGLGTQYF.

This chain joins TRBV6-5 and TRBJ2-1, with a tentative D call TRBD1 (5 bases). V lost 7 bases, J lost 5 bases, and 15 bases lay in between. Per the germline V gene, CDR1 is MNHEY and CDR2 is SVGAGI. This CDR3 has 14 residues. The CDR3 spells CASNPQVGDNEQFF. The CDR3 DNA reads TGTGCCAGCAACCCTCAAGTAGGGGACAATGAGCAGTTCTTC.

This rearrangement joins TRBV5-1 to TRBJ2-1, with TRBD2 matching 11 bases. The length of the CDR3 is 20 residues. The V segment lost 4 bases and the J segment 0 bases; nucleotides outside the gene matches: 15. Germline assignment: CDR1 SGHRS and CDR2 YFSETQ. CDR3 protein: CASSPGKIAGGWGSYNEQFF. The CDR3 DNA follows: TGCGCCAGCAGCCCCGGGAAAATAGCGGGGGGGTGGGGCTCCTACAATGAGCAGTTCTTC.

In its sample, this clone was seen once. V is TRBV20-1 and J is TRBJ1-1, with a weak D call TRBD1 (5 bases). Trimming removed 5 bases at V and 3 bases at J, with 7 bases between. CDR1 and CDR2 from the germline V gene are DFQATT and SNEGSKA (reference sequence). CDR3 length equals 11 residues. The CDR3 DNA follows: TGCAGTGCTGACAGCCACACTGAAGCTTTCTTT. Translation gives CSADSHTEAFF.

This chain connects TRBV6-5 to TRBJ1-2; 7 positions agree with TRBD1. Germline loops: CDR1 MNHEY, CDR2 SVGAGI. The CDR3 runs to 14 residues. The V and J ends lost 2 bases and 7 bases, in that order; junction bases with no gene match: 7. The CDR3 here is CASSYGQGEFGYTF. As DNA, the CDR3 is TGTGCCAGCAGTTACGGGCAGGGGGAGTTTGGCTACACCTTC.